This T cell receptor (beta chain) derives from a study of vaccination effects on CD4 cells after COVID-19. For the study at large: Post-vaccine sampling occurred a median 72 days after the second dose.

The junction had 7 bases not matched to a gene; V was cut back by 1 base and J by 3 bases. Germline V gene lookup returns CDR1 LGHNA and CDR2 YNFKEQ. The CDR3 runs to 16 residues. Of note for this clone: Its target is unknown.

Scientists isolated CD4+ T cells after an approximately 10-day culture period ended. SARS-CoV-2 infected the person between March and December 2020, as confirmed by PCR. Participants each got two BNT162b2 or mRNA-1273 vaccine doses. Broader study findings: In convalescents, spike-reactive clones (those seen post-vaccine) were mainly new vaccine-induced clones. The authors studied few convalescent patients and collected no early post-infection timepoints.

Data came from immunoSEQ multiplex PCR; TCRdb stores just in-frame clones and leaves some out. The table records 40,000 to 55,000 clones, just over 75% of them present only once. The chain has TRBV4-2 and TRBJ2-3; 7 positions match TRBD2. The receptor's source is a human donor who had a prior SARS-CoV-2 infection. This sample comprised CD4+ T cells from PBMCs cultured without peptide, obtained after COVID-19 vaccination. The CDR3 protein is CASSQAGGRGTDTQYF. The CDR3 region has the DNA TGTGCCAGCAGCCAAGCGGGCGGGAGAGGGACAGATACGCAGTATTTT.